The 12 T cell receptor beta chains below were found in one sample sequenced in a study of shared clonotypes between healthy human individuals. Sequencing was performed with immunoSEQ multiplex PCR; in TCRdb, only in-frame clones are kept and a portion is missing. The table has millions of clones, roughly 92% seen once. The source material was naive CD4+ T cells sorted from blood. Subset here: CD45RA+ positively selected. These receptors were obtained from a man between 18 and 29 years old in good health.

The chain couples TRBV18 to TRBJ2-2; D unresolved. The CDR3 length is 12 residues. The germline gives CDR1 KGHSH, CDR2 LQKENI. The ends were cut back, 3 bases at V and 7 bases at J, with 6 bases in the middle. In DNA, the CDR3 is TGTGCCAGCTCACCCGGATACGGGGAGCTGTTTTTT. This translates into CASSPGYGELFF.

Concerning this clone itself: This sample also contains other DNA sequences that code for the same CDR3. The chain is built from TRBV2 and TRBJ2-7; possible D gene TRBD1, 5 bases. This CDR3 spans 14 amino acids. Germline V gene sequence: CDR1 SNHLY, CDR2 FYNNEI. Trimming cost V 4 bases and J 0 bases, with 10 bases left between them. DNA of the CDR3: TGTGCCAGCAGTGTTTCAGGGTCCTCCTACGAGCAGTACTTC. This gives the protein CASSVSGSSYEQYF.

As concerns this clone: Distinct nucleotide sequences in the sample also encode this CDR3. This chain connects TRBV11-2 to TRBJ2-5; D is possibly TRBD2 (5 bases). The V gene's germline CDR1 is SGHAT and CDR2 FQNNGV. This CDR3 comprises 13 residues. Trimming removed 2 bases from V and 5 bases from J, with 9 bases in between. CDR3 loop: CASSLRGRETQYF. The CDR3 DNA reads as TGTGCCAGCAGCTTAAGAGGGCGGGAGACCCAGTACTTC.

CDR3 in DNA: TGTGCCTGGAGTGTAGGAGGCTCTAGGGATTCACCCCTCCACTTT. This sequence encodes CAWSVGGSRDSPLHF. The chain joins TRBV30 to TRBJ1-6; D not certain. V gave up 0 bases and J gave up 8 bases, with 14 bases separating them. This CDR3 contains 15 residues. The germline gives CDR1 GTSNPN, CDR2 SVGIG (reference sequence).

This sequence joins TRBV7-9 and TRBJ1-3; 7 bases are a match to TRBD1. The V gene's germline CDR1 is SEHNR and CDR2 FQNEAQ (reference sequence). The length of the CDR3 is 15 residues. V gave up 9 bases and J gave up 3 bases; unmatched junction bases: 11. DNA of the CDR3: TGTGCCAGTACCAGGGGGATTGGCATTGGAAACACCATATATTTT. Protein: CASTRGIGIGNTIYF. Using reference TRBV7-9 and TRBJ1-3 for the parts outside the CDR3, the full variable domain is DTGVSQNPRHKITKRGQNVTFRCDPISEHNRLYWYRQTLGQGPEFLTYFQNEAQLEKSRLLSDRFSAERPKGSFSTLEIQRTEQGDSAMYLCASTRGIGIGNTIYFGEGSWLTVV.

J is TRBJ1-1 and V is TRBV6-1; TRBD1 aligns across 10 bases. The CDR3 extends over 14 amino acids. V gave up 1 base and J gave up 4 bases; unmatched junction bases: 0. Germline loops: CDR1 MNHNS, CDR2 SASEGT. CDR3: CASSEGTGGTEAFF. CDR3 in DNA: TGTGCCAGCAGTGAAGGGACAGGGGGCACTGAAGCTTTCTTT.

This sequence joins TRBV7-9 and TRBJ2-3; D possibly corresponds to TRBD2 (5 bases). Germline V gene data show CDR1 as SEHNR and CDR2 as FQNEAQ (reference sequence). This CDR3 region has 13 residues. V gave up 0 bases and J gave up 6 bases, with 7 bases separating them. CDR3 in DNA: TGTGCCAGCAGCTTAGCGAAGCGGGATACGCAGTATTTT. Its translation is CASSLAKRDTQYF.

The genes are TRBV6-1 and TRBJ2-3; 7 nucleotides line up with TRBD2. V gave up 0 bases and J gave up 1 base; unmatched junction bases: 4. This CDR3 contains 16 residues. From germline, CDR1 is MNHNS and CDR2 SASEGT. The CDR3 loop reads CASSEARGLRTDTQYF. In DNA form, the CDR3 reads TGTGCCAGCAGTGAAGCGAGGGGACTACGCACAGATACGCAGTATTTT.

The chain has TRBV30 and TRBJ2-3; 7 bases are shared with TRBD2. The germline gives CDR1 GTSNPN, CDR2 SVGIG (reference sequence). There are 14 residues in the CDR3. The J segment lost 3 bases and the V segment lost 2 bases, leaving 5 bases of the junction unmatched. The CDR3 DNA is TGTGCCTGGAGTAGGGGAGGGGAGACAGATACGCAGTATTTT. This sequence encodes CAWSRGGETDTQYF. Based on the CDR3 plus reference TRBV30 and TRBJ2-3, the full variable domain is SQTIHQWPATLVQPVGSPLSLECTVEGTSNPNLYWYRQAAGRGLQLLFYSVGIGQISSEVPQNLSASRPQDRQFILSSKKLLLSDSGFYLCAWSRGGETDTQYFGPGTRLTVL.

This chain links TRBV7-9 with TRBJ2-1, with D possibly matching TRBD2 (6 bases). V was shortened by 7 bases and J by 3 bases, with 13 bases between the two germline ends. Germline V gene lookup returns CDR1 SEHNR and CDR2 FQNEAQ (reference sequence). The CDR3 runs 14 residues. CDR3 DNA: TGTGCCAGCATCCTGGACGGGAGCTACAATGAGCAGTTCTTC. Its protein product is CASILDGSYNEQFF.

The rearrangement uses TRBV7-2 and TRBJ2-7; maybe TRBD1 (6 bases). CDR3 length: 15 residues. V dropped 0 bases and J dropped 2 bases, with 11 bases sitting between them. CDR1 is SGHTA and CDR2 is FQGNSA in the germline V gene. CDR3 sequence: CASSLAKGGTYEQYF. CDR3 DNA sequence: TGTGCCAGCAGCTTAGCTAAAGGGGGTACCTACGAGCAGTACTTC.

In the case of this clone: Other nucleotide sequences in the sample specify the same CDR3. This chain uses TRBV10-3 with TRBJ2-2; D is ambiguous. The length of the CDR3 is 12 residues. V gave up 6 bases and J gave up 4 bases, with 6 bases separating them. Germline loops: CDR1 ENHRY, CDR2 SYGVKD. For the CDR3, the DNA is TGTGCCATCAGCACGGGCACCGGGGAGCTGTTTTTT. Residues: CAISTGTGELFF.